This TCR beta chain was sequenced in a study of identical twins. General observations from the study: Shared out-of-frame alpha sequences (those common to twins) showed excess low generation probability.

The CDR3 has 12 amino acids. Per germline, CDR1 SGHAT and CDR2 FQNNGV. The V and J ends lost 5 bases and 5 bases respectively, with 9 bases between them. Addition of a universal primer site occurred through template switching, and cDNA carried unique molecular identifiers. TCRdb recomputed calls from the 5' RACE reads with MiXCR, one row per CDR3 protein. The sample consists of 200,000 to 250,000 distinct CDR3 sequences, roughly 7% of them appearing once. This clonotype was detected many times. Its target is not known. Every sampled donor was Caucasian and healthy. Separately, the same data were catalogued under a study of yellow fever vaccine responses in identical twins.

The TCR comes from a woman between 18 and 30 years old in good health. The sequenced sample was memory (CD45RO+) T cells sorted from blood. V is TRBV11-2 and J is TRBJ2-5; D remains unclear. CDR3 nucleotide sequence: TGTGCCAGCAGCCCGTCATTTGAGACCCAGTACTTC. Protein product: CASSPSFETQYF.